The subject of this entry is one TCR beta chain. Its antigen is unknown. In TCRdb, the 5' RACE reads were re-called with MiXCR into one record per CDR3 protein. The profile shows roughly 250,000 distinct CDR3 sequences, about 14% of them singletons. V was pared by 6 bases and J by 0 bases, with 15 bases between. The CDR3 has 15 residues. Germline values: CDR1 MNHEY, CDR2 SMNVEV (reference sequence). This specimen comes from a study of identical twins. Whole-study findings and limits: Cross-sectional statistical analysis, not tracking of the same donors, underpinned the conclusions. Twin sharing of out-of-frame TCR alpha was underestimated by models in monozygotic pairs.

The sample was memory (CD45RO+) T cells sorted from blood. The clonotype comes from a young woman in good health. J is TRBJ2-7 and V is TRBV27; D might be TRBD2 (6 bases). The CDR3 DNA follows: TGTGCCAGCAGCCCGGCTAGCGCCTACTCCTACGAGCAGTACTTC. Translation gives CASSPASAYSYEQYF.